This T cell receptor beta chain came from a study of cytomegalovirus exposure and HLA in healthy donors. PCR involved 60 Vbeta and 13 Jbeta primers. Some clones are missing from TCRdb's copy, which holds only in-frame ones; the method was immunoSEQ multiplex PCR. This table has about 90,000 clones, around 84% appearing once. Regarding the study as a whole: Common viral pathogens seemed to be connected with several of the most significant clusters, according to a later analysis. Under in vitro conditions, a few CMV-associated chains were confirmed as specific for CMV antigens.

J gave up 0 bases and V 10 bases, and 6 bases lay outside the gene matches. This CDR3 is 15 amino acids long. Germline-derived CDR1 and CDR2 are SNHLY and FYNNEI. About this clone itself: What it binds is unknown.

The TCR was taken from a man in his late teens or twenties in good health and CMV-seronegative. Specimen: PBMCs. The chain carries TRBV2 and TRBJ1-5; 10 nucleotides align to TRBD1. CDR3 DNA: TGTGCCACGCGGACAGGGGGAAATAGCAATCAGCCCCAGCATTTT. Protein product: CATRTGGNSNQPQHF.